This T cell receptor (beta chain) was sequenced in a study of control samples from healthy donors and cancer patients. Profiling relied on immunoSEQ multiplex PCR, and the TCRdb table lists in-frame clones only, not all of them. The sample shows 390,000 or so clones, about 93% of them seen only once. The sequenced sample was PBMCs. This sequence was found in a man in his forties or fifties with head and neck cancer.

The CDR3 nucleotides are TGTGCCAGCAGCTTACGTCGCGGTTTCAATGAGCAGTTCTTC. Amino acids: CASSLRRGFNEQFF. The chain has TRBV11-1 and TRBJ2-1; D gene ambiguous. Germline-derived CDR1 and CDR2 are SGHAT and FQDESV (reference sequence). The CDR3 totals 14 residues. V gave up 2 bases and J gave up 6 bases, with 11 bases separating them.